This T cell receptor beta chain was identified during a study of cytomegalovirus exposure and HLA in healthy donors. Study-level points and caveats: Previous analysis showed most TCR beta V segments were productive about 87% or about 30% of the time.

The PCR used 60 Vbeta and 13 Jbeta primers. Clones were read by immunoSEQ multiplex PCR, and TCRdb kept only the in-frame ones, dropping some. In the table there are tens of thousands of clones, roughly 76% of which are singletons. For this clone: Its target is not known.

Trimming left V 7 bases short and J 4 bases short, with 13 bases between. The germline CDR1 and CDR2 sequences are LNHDA and SQIVND (reference sequence). CDR3 length equals 13 residues. The clonotype comes from a man in his thirties or forties in good health and CMV-seronegative. The sample consisted of PBMCs. The genes are TRBV19 and TRBJ1-2, with D possibly matching TRBD1 (5 bases). As DNA, the CDR3 is TGTGCCAGTACCCAGGGTTTGCCCTATGGCTACACCTTC. Residues: CASTQGLPYGYTF.